This T cell receptor beta chain was identified during a study of OX40 agonist ivuxolimab in advanced cancers. Study-wide background: At doses from 0.01 to 10 mg/kg, patients were given intravenous ivuxolimab every 2 weeks. Broader study findings: Antigen specificity of clonally expanded peripheral T cells was not established.

Assay: immunoSEQ multiplex PCR; the TCRdb copy retains only in-frame clones and omits some. Seen here are around 70,000 clones, over 75% observed once, and the top ten hold about 0.57%. The CDR3 runs to 14 residues. Trimming removed 2 bases from V and 0 bases from J, with 6 bases in between. Per germline, CDR1 SGHDT and CDR2 YYEEEE. In its sample, this clone was seen once. As yet, its antigen is unknown. The chain combines TRBV5-6 with TRBJ1-5, with D unresolved. This specimen consisted of CD4+ or CD8+ T cells sorted from blood, obtained in a trial of the OX40 agonist ivuxolimab. This receptor was taken from an adult with an advanced solid tumor such as melanoma, head and neck, liver or kidney cancer. For the CDR3, the DNA is TGTGCCAGCAGCTTTAAGGATAGCAATCAGCCCCAGCATTTT. Translation gives CASSFKDSNQPQHF.